What follows is one T cell receptor (beta chain) and its context. Profiling relied on immunoSEQ multiplex PCR, and the TCRdb table lists in-frame clones only, not all of them. The profile shows around 370,000 clones, over 70% of them singletons. These data are taken from a study of blood T cell repertoires in COVID-19. The CDR3 consists of 12 residues. Between the trimmed V and J ends, which lost 3 bases and 4 bases, there was a span of 6 bases. Germline values: CDR1 SNHLY, CDR2 FYNNEI. Sequenced sample: peripheral blood. This chain joins TRBV2 and TRBJ2-5; unclear D gene. This receptor was taken from a woman aged 50 to 60 with COVID-19, enrolled during active disease. The CDR3 DNA reads as TGTGCCAGCAGTGATGCGAGAGAGACCCAGTACTTC. As protein: CASSDARETQYF.